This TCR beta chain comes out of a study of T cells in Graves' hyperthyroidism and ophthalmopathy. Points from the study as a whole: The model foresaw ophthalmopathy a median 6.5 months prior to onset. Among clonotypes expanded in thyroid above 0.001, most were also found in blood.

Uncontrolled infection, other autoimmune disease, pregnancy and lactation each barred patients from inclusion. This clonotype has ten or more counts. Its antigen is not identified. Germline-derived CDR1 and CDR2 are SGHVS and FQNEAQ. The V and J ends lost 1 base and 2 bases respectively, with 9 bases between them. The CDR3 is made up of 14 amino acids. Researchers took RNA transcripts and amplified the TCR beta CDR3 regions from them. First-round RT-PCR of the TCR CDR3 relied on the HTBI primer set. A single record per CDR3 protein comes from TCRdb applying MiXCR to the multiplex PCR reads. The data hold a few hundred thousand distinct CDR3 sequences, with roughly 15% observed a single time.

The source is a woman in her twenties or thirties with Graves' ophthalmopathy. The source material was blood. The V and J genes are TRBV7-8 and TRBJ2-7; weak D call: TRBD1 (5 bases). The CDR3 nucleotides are TGTGCCAGCAGCTTAGATCAGGGAACCTACGAGCAGTACTTC. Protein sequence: CASSLDQGTYEQYF.